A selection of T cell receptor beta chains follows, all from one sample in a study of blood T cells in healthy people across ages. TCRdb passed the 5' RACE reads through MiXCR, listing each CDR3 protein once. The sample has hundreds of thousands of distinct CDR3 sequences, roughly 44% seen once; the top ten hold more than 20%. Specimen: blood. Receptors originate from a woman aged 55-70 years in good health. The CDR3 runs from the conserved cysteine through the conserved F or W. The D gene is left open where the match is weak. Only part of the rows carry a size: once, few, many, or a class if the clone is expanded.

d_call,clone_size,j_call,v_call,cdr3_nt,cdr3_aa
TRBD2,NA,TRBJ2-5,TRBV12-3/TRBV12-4,TGTGCCAGCAGCCTGGGGGCTAGCGGGAGGGCAAGGGGAGAGACCCAGTACTTC,CASSLGASGRARGETQYF
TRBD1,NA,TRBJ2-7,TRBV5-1,TGCGCCAGCAGTTCCGACAGGGCGTACGAGCAGTACTTC,CASSSDRAYEQYF
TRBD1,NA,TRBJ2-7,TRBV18,TGTGCCAGCCCGCCCCAGGGGGTGGGCTCCTACGAGCAGTACTTC,CASPPQGVGSYEQYF
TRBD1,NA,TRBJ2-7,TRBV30,TGTGCCTGGCTTGGAGCCGGGACAGGGACCTACGAGCAGTACTTC,CAWLGAGTGTYEQYF
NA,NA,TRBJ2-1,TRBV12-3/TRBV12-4,TGTGCCAGCAGTTCGTACCAAGAGACCCAGTTCTTC,CASSSYQETQFF
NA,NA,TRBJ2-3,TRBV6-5,TGTGCCAGCAGTGACTCTGGGTTTGGAGATACGCAGTATTTT,CASSDSGFGDTQYF
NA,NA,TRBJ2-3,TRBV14,TGTGCCAGCAGCCAAGATGTGGATATTACGGATACGCAGTATTTT,CASSQDVDITDTQYF
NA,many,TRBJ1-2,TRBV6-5,TGTGCCAGCAGTTACACCTTGAACTATGGCTACACCTTC,CASSYTLNYGYTF
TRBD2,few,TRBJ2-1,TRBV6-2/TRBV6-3,TGTGCCAGCAGTTACTCGCCCCCCGGGACTAGCGGGCCCAATGAGCAGTTCTTC,CASSYSPPGTSGPNEQFF
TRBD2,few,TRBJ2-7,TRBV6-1,TGTGCCAGCAGTAGCGCTAGCGGGGGCAACGAGCAGTACTTC,CASSSASGGNEQYF
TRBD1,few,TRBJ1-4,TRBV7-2,TGTGCCAGCAGCTCCGGGACAGCACTTGCTTATGAAAAACTGTTTTTT,CASSSGTALAYEKLFF
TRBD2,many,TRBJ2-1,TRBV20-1,TGCAGTGCTAGATCGGGACTAGCGGGGGCTGCCTACAATGAGCAGTTCTTC,CSARSGLAGAAYNEQFF
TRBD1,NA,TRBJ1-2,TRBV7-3,TGTGCCAGCAGCGTGGAGACAGGGTGTGGCTACACCTTC,CASSVETGCGYTF
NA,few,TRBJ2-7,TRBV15,TGTGCCACCTCCTGGGGGCTCGAAACCACTACCTACGAGCAGTACTTC,CATSWGLETTTYEQYF
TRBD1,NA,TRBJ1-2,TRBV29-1,TGCAGCGTTAGTCCCGGGACAGGGGACTATGGCTACACCTTC,CSVSPGTGDYGYTF
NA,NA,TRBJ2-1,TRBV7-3,TGTGCCAGCAGCTTTATGGGGGGTGGTAATGAGCAGTTCTTC,CASSFMGGGNEQFF
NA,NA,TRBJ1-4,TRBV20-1,TGCAGTGCTAACACTCCAACTAATGAAAAACTGTTTTTT,CSANTPTNEKLFF
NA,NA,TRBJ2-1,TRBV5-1,TGCGCCAGCAGCTTCAATTCTGGGGAGATTGAGCAGTTCTTC,CASSFNSGEIEQFF
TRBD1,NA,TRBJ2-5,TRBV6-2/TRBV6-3,TGTGCCAGCAGTTACCGGGGACAGGCGGAGCAGTACTTC,CASSYRGQAEQYF
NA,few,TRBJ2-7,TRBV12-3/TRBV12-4,TGTGCCAGCAGCCCACCCCCAGGGCACTACGAGCAGTACTTC,CASSPPPGHYEQYF
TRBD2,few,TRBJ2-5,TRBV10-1,TGCGCTAGCATGGCGGGGGGCGGCGAGACCCAGTACTTC,CASMAGGGETQYF
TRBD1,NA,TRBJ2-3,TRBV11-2,TGTGCCAGCAGCTTCATATCTGGGACAGGAGGGGGAAATACGCAGTATTTT,CASSFISGTGGGNTQYF
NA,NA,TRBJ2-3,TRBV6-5,TGTGCCAGCAGGGTCCAGGGGTTTGTCACAGATACGCAGTATTTT,CASRVQGFVTDTQYF
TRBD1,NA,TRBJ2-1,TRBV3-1,TGTGCCAGCAGCCTTCGGCAACCGGGACAGGGGGCCGATGAGCAGTTCTTC,CASSLRQPGQGADEQFF
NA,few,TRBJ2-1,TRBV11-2,TGTGCCAGCAGCTTAGAACCTAGGTACAATGAGCAGTTCTTC,CASSLEPRYNEQFF
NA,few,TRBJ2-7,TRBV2,TGTGCCAGCAGTGCACGCTACGAGCAGTACTTC,CASSARYEQYF
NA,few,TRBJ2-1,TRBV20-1,TGCAGTGCCCGCCCGGTAGGCGGGGGCAACAATGAGCAGTTCTTC,CSARPVGGGNNEQFF
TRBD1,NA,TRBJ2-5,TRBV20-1,TGCAGTGCTCCAGAGGGGGCAGCCCAAGAGACCCAGTACTTC,CSAPEGAAQETQYF
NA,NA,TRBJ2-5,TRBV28,TGTACCAGCAGTTTATGGCAGGGTAGTGCCCAGTACTTC,CTSSLWQGSAQYF
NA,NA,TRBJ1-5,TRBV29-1,TGCAGCGTTCAGGGAGACGATCAGCCCCAGCATTTT,CSVQGDDQPQHF
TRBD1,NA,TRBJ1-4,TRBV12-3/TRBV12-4,TGTGCCAACAGTGGGACAGGGGAGGGTGAAAAACTGTTTTTT,CANSGTGEGEKLFF
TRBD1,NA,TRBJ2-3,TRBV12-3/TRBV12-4,TGTGCCAGCAGTCGCCGTAGAGGGGGCTCCCTCACAGATACGCAGTATTTT,CASSRRRGGSLTDTQYF
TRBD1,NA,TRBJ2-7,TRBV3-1,TGTGCCAGCAGCCAAGCGGCCGGGACAGGGGCCTACGAGCAGTACTTC,CASSQAAGTGAYEQYF
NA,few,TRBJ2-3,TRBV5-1,TGCGCCAGCAGCACCACCGGGGACGGCTCCACAGATACGCAGTATTTT,CASSTTGDGSTDTQYF
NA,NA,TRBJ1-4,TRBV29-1,TGCAGCGTTGTGAGGCACGGTAATGAAAAACTGTTTTTT,CSVVRHGNEKLFF
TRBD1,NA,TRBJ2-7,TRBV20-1,TGCAGTGCTCTAACCGGGACAGGCTACGAGCAGTACTTC,CSALTGTGYEQYF
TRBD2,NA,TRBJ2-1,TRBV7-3,TGTGCCAGCAGCTTTACTAGCGGAGGGGAAAATGAGCAGTTCTTC,CASSFTSGGENEQFF
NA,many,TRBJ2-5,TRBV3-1,TGTGCCAGCAGCCTCCTAAAAGAGACCCAGTACTTC,CASSLLKETQYF
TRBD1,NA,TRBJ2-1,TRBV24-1,TGTGCCACCAGTGATAGGGACAGCACTCCCCTCAATGAGCAGTTCTTC,CATSDRDSTPLNEQFF
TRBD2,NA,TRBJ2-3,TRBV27,TGTGCCAGCAGTTTAACGCTAGCGGGTTTCACAGATACGCAGTATTTT,CASSLTLAGFTDTQYF
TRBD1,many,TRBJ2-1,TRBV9,TGTGCCAGCAGCGTAGGATTTCGGACAGGGCGGGATGAGCAGTTCTTC,CASSVGFRTGRDEQFF
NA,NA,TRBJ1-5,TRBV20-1,TGCAGTGCTAGAGAGCCGGGGCAGCCCCAGCATTTT,CSAREPGQPQHF
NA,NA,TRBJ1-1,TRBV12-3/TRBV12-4,TGTGCCAGCAGCCTTCGGGGCATGGACACTGAAGCTTTCTTT,CASSLRGMDTEAFF
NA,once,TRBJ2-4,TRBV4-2,TGTGCCAGCAGCCAAGATTGGGGGCAGTACTTC,CASSQDWGQYF
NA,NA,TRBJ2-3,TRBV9,TGTGCCAGCAGCGTAGGATCTTCCAGCACAGATACGCAGTATTTT,CASSVGSSSTDTQYF
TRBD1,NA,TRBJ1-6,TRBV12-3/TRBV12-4,TGTGCCAGCAGGTCCGGGACAGACAATTCACCCCTCCACTTT,CASRSGTDNSPLHF
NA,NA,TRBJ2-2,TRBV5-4,TGTGCCAGCAGCTTGGTACAGGGGAACACCGGGGAGCTGTTTTTT,CASSLVQGNTGELFF
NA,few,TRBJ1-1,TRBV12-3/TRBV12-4,TGTGCCAGCACCCAACAGGTGGTGGGCACTGAAGCTTTCTTT,CASTQQVVGTEAFF
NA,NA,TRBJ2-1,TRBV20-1,TGCAGGGGGGAAATAGATTACAATGAGCAGTTCTTC,CRGEIDYNEQFF
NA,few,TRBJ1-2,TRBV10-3,TGTGCCACCTGTCAAGCGGGAATGAATGGCTACACCTTC,CATCQAGMNGYTF